This T cell receptor (beta chain) stems from a study of glioma-infiltrating T cells. Findings of the study overall: Above-expected tissue-blood divergence occurred in all gliomas, most in low-grade ones. Only very few CDR3 sequences appeared in both tissue and blood.

At least ten counts were recorded for this clonotype. Its specificity is not known. Amplification of TCR alpha and beta CDR3 regions from RNA used iRepertoire nested multiplex PCR. One entry per CDR3 protein, called by TCRdb with MiXCR from the multiplex PCR reads. The table has tens of thousands of distinct CDR3 sequences, 20% to 25% seen once; the top ten hold 6.7%. The sequence was obtained from a human donor with low-grade glioma or glioblastoma, undergoing nonglioma brain surgery, or in good health (not recorded which). Sequencing was performed on glioma tissue, nonneoplastic brain tissue, or PBMCs (not recorded which).

The DNA of the CDR3 is TGTGCCAGCAGCTGGAACCTTAAGACCTCTTCCTACGAGCAGTACTTC. This gives the protein CASSWNLKTSSYEQYF. V gene TRBV7-2 combines with J gene TRBJ2-7; D unclear. CDR3 length: 16 residues. The V gene lost 4 bases and the J gene lost 1 base, with 17 bases spanning the gap. Germline lookup yields CDR1 SGHTA and CDR2 FQGNSA.